This T cell receptor (beta chain) was recovered during a study of shared clonotypes between healthy human individuals (dated by TCRdb to between 2020 and 2021). Looking at the study overall: Two women and a few men aged 18 to 49 years were included in the cohort. For each donor, CD4 naive and CD4 memory were each run on three plates, CD8 naive on two plates, and CD8 memory on one plate. To increase sequencing depth and limit assay-specific biases, different laboratories used diverse techniques to prepare libraries and sequence TCR repertoires. Per donor, leukapheresis produced somewhere between about 0.8 and 9 billion PBMCs. To estimate repertoire size and how much clonotype sharing occurs between individuals, the study deeply sequenced the blood TCR repertoires of 5 or 6 healthy adults.

The paper as a whole reports these results and caveats: Sampling was restricted to blood, and TCR repertoires in tissues likely differ from the TCR repertoires found in blood. Sharing across a few donors was observed for approximately 4.6% of naive CD4, around 3.5% of naive CD8, about 2.5% of memory CD4, and less than 0.45% of memory CD8 clonotypes. The genetic and exposure-history diversity represented was limited by the small number of donors. Incomplete sequencing was indicated by rarefaction of sorted-subset datasets, despite the large sequencing depth. Pairwise subsampling led to the expectation that sequencing depth would affect the degree of clonotype sharing among donors. Compared with non-shared clonotypes, the clonotypes found in all four sorted-subset donors had higher generation probabilities. Larger estimated clonotype richness was generally found for naive subsets than for memory subsets.

Using the deep immunoSEQ assay, multiplex PCR amplified TCR CDR3 regions from genomic DNA. Genomic DNA extracted from each cell subset was distributed evenly over all wells of several immunoSEQ 96-well plates, and each plate served as one replicate. For sorted subsets, each replicate PCR was loaded with approximately 200 ng genomic DNA, equivalent to about 30,000 T cell genomes. Purified libraries were measured with a Qubit 3.0 fluorometer, size-checked on a Bioanalyzer 2100, and measured again with the KAPA Library Quantification kit. A separate single-read 150-cycle Illumina NextSeq 550 flow cell was used to sequence each immunoSEQ 96-well plate. The source study handled its data this way. Because the immunoSEQ output included only junctional sequences and no quality scores, the filtering could not be the same as the filtering used for full-length reads. Sequences were annotated with PyIR, a Python wrapper for IgBLAST v1.9, and V/J genes and CDR3 were assigned using IMGT germline references. Any read was removed if the V/J assignment was weak (E-value above 1e-6), the CDR3 was missing, or the read contained stop codons, out-of-frame junctions, or ambiguous translated residues. V3J clonotypes were defined by identical inferred V gene, J gene, and CDR3 amino acid sequence. Percentage overlap between repertoires was calculated by dividing the number of shared unique clonotypes by the size of the smaller repertoire. Three approaches were used to assess repertoire richness: RTK rarefaction, the Chao1 estimator, and Recon v2.1 estimates of unobserved clonotypes. OLGA was used to compute generation probabilities for all TCRbeta clonotypes that the gDNA method yielded from a handful of donors. TCRdb holds this immuneACCESS table with in-frame rearrangements only. Some clones are missing; in checked studies, unresolved V genes explain under half, and the rest has no known cause. That table gives V, J and clone size, and the DNA gave D and trimming. The sample records more than 2 million clones, about 93% of which are singletons. Of the sample, about 1.7% is held by the ten largest clones.

Details on this clone: Its specific antigen is unknown. Base-call qualities are not available, and no considerably larger clone is one nucleotide away.

For the CD8 naive samples, CD45RO-negative cells were positively selected for CCR7, yielding a CD45RA+CCR7+ population from which TemRA cells were excluded. The donors were healthy, HIV-negative adults with no recently reported acute infections or vaccinations. Only Caucasian adults living in Nashville, Tennessee, USA were represented among the donors. Blood was collected by leukapheresis, and PBMCs were isolated by Ficoll-Histopaque density gradient centrifugation and then cryopreserved in liquid nitrogen vapor phase. Analytical flow cytometry was used to check the purity and quantity of every magnetically sorted T cell population. Each sorted fraction had its genomic DNA isolated and then quantified by UV absorbance on a Nanodrop 2000c. The sequenced sample was naive CD8+ T cells from PBMCs. The cell subset or site label for this specimen denotes: CD45RA+CCR7+. The sequence was collected from a man aged 18 to 29 in good health. Some clones in this sample may be carry-over from other donors' samples.

The CDR3 is CASSYGTTGGGEQYF. The base sequence is TGTGCCAGCAGTTACGGGACCACGGGGGGGGGAGAGCAGTACTTC. Here the chain combines TRBV6-6 and TRBJ2-7, with 8 central nucleotides matching TRBD2. V is cut back by 2 bases and J by 7 bases, with 10 bases in the junction unmatched. The germline V gene (reference sequence) provides CDR1 MNHNY and CDR2 SVGAGI. Taken from cysteine to phenylalanine, the CDR3 has 15 residues. Of all the DNA, just the CDR3 is kept, 45 bases in frame from base 1.